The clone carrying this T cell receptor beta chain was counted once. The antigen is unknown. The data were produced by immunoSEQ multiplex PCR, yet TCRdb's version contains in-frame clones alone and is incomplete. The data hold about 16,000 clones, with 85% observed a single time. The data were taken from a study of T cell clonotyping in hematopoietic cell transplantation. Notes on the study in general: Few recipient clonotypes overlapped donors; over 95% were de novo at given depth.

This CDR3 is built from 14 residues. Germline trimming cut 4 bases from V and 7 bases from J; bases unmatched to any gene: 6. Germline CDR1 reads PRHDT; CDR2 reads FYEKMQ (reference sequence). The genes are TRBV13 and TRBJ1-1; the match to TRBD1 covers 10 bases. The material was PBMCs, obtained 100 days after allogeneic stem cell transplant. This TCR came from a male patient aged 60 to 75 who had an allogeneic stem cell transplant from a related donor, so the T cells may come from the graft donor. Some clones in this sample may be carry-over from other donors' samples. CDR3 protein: CASSWAGTGVEAFF. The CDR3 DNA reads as TGTGCCAGCAGCTGGGCCGGGACAGGGGTTGAAGCTTTCTTT.